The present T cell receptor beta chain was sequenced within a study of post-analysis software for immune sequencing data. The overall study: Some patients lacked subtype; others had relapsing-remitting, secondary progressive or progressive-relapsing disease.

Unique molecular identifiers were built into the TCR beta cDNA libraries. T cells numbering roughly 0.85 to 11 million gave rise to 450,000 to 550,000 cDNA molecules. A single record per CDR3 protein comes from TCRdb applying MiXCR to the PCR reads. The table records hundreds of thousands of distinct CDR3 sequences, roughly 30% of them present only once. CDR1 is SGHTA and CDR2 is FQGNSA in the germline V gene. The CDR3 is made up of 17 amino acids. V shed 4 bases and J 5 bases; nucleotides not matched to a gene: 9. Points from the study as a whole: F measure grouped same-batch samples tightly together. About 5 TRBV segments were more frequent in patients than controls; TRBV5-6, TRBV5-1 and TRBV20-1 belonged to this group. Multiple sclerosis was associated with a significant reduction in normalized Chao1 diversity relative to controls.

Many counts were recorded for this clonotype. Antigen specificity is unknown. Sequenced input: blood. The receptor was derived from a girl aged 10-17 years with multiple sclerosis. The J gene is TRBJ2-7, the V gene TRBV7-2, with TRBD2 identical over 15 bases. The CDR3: CASSSRTSGRVSNEQYF. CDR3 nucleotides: TGTGCCAGCAGCTCCAGGACTAGCGGGAGGGTTTCGAACGAGCAGTACTTC.